Listed here is a single TCR beta chain. The antigen is not known. This record belongs to a study of chemoradiotherapy in HPV16-positive cancers. Study-level results: In HPV16-positive patients, HPV-responsive T-cell expansion tracked better recurrence-free survival.

Sequencing was performed with immunoSEQ multiplex PCR; in TCRdb, only in-frame clones are kept and a portion is missing. The table records fewer than 18,000 clones, around 78% of them present only once. There are 10 residues in the CDR3. Per the germline V gene, CDR1 is MDHEN and CDR2 is SYDVKM. Between the trimmed V and J ends, which lost 3 bases and 5 bases, there was a span of 1 base. J is TRBJ2-5 and V is TRBV28, with unresolved D. This material was acquired from a patient who underwent chemoradiotherapy. The source of this sequence is a human donor with HPV-associated anogenital cancer. As DNA, the CDR3 is TGTGCCAGCAGTTTCGAGACCCAGTACTTC. This codes for CASSFETQYF.